Presented here are 18 T cell receptor beta chains from one specimen sequenced in a study of blood T cells in healthy people across ages. A second PCR of roughly 7 to 11 cycles used a sample-barcoded 5' primer and a J-beta primer mix. TCRdb itself ran the 5' RACE reads through MiXCR, one entry per CDR3 protein. Seen here are around 620,000 distinct CDR3 sequences, roughly a quarter observed once, and the top ten hold around 20%. Specimen: blood. The receptors originated from a woman aged 70-85 years in good health.

The chain is built from TRBV6-2 or TRBV6-3 and TRBJ2-5; D gene ambiguous. Trimming cost V 0 bases and J 5 bases, with 4 bases left between them. The germline V gene encodes CDR1 MNHEY and CDR2 SVGEGT. CDR3 size: 12 residues. This CDR3 is CASSYSDETQYF. CDR3 nucleotides: TGTGCCAGCAGTTACTCGGATGAGACCCAGTACTTC.

This sequence joins TRBV5-1 and TRBJ2-7; a possible D gene is TRBD1 (5 bases). The CDR3 is 15 residues long. Germline V CDR1 and CDR2: SGHRS, YFSETQ. V dropped 0 bases and J dropped 0 bases, with 10 bases sitting between them. The CDR3 coding sequence is TGCGCCAGCAGCTTGGAAGAGACAGTCTCCTACGAGCAGTACTTC. Encoded protein: CASSLEETVSYEQYF.

Only a few counts were recorded for this clonotype. The chain combines TRBV24-1 with TRBJ2-1; TRBD2 aligns across 12 bases. The germline V gene encodes CDR1 KGHDR and CDR2 SFDVKD. This CDR3 spans 16 amino acids. The V segment lost 4 bases and the J segment 4 bases; nucleotides outside the gene matches: 4. CDR3 in amino acids: CATSDPSGGDYNEQFF. The CDR3 nucleotides read TGTGCCACCAGTGACCCTAGCGGGGGGGATTACAATGAGCAGTTCTTC.

This clonotype appeared a few times. This chain joins TRBV18 and TRBJ1-1; D unclear. The CDR3 sequence is 16 residues long. V dropped 5 bases and J dropped 1 base, with 17 bases sitting between them. Germline V gene sequence: CDR1 KGHSH, CDR2 LQKENI. The CDR3 here is CASSNRALEGNTEAFF. In nucleotides, the CDR3 is TGTGCCAGCTCAAACCGGGCCTTAGAGGGGAACACTGAAGCTTTCTTT.

The CDR3 spells CAISESRDIQYF. The CDR3 DNA is TGTGCCATCAGTGAGTCTAGAGACATTCAGTACTTC. The J gene is TRBJ2-4, the V gene TRBV10-3; D uncertain. Germline values: CDR1 ENHRY, CDR2 SYGVKD. V lost 0 bases to trimming and J lost 8 bases, with 5 bases between them. The CDR3 extends over 12 amino acids.

The sample holds a few counts of this clonotype. V is TRBV19 and J is TRBJ2-7; TRBD1 aligns across 7 bases. CDR1 is LNHDA, CDR2 SQIVND, per germline (reference sequence). Trimming at V came to 6 bases and at J to 6 bases, leaving 14 bases not matched to a gene. The CDR3 contains 15 residues. CDR3 protein: CASSILTGDGGEQYF. CDR3 DNA sequence: TGTGCCAGTAGCATCCTCACAGGGGACGGAGGCGAGCAGTACTTC.

This chain uses TRBV7-2 with TRBJ2-3, with D possibly TRBD2 on 6 matching bases. Trimming pared 5 bases from V and 5 bases from J, leaving 14 bases between. The germline V gene encodes CDR1 SGHTA and CDR2 FQGNSA. CDR3 length: 14 residues. CDR3 protein: CASSAFRGRDTQYF. CDR3 coding DNA: TGTGCCAGCAGCGCCTTCCGGGGGAGAGATACGCAGTATTTT.

The chain is built from TRBV20-1 and TRBJ2-5; no definite D call. Germline CDR1 is DFQATT and CDR2 is SNEGSKA (reference sequence). This CDR3 is 13 amino acids long. Trimming stripped 5 bases from V and 2 bases from J, with 12 bases between. CDR3 amino acids: CSAVNTEQETQYF. In nucleotides, the CDR3 is TGCAGTGCTGTAAATACAGAGCAAGAGACCCAGTACTTC.

This clonotype was recorded many times. The chain uses TRBV7-2 and TRBJ2-7; D call uncertain. CDR1 and CDR2 from the germline V gene are SGHTA and FQGNSA. The CDR3 totals 12 residues. V gave up 5 bases and J gave up 7 bases, with 12 bases separating them. CDR3 in DNA: TGTGCCAGCAGCCTTGGTAGTGGGGAGCAGTACTTC. This sequence encodes CASSLGSGEQYF.

This rearrangement joins TRBV7-3 to TRBJ2-7; D is tentatively TRBD1 or TRBD2 (7 bases each). The last part of the DNA fits TRBJ2-1 better; the J call may be wrong. Germline lookup yields CDR1 SGHTA and CDR2 FQGTGA. This CDR3 has 16 amino acids. The CDR3 nucleotides read TGTGCCAGCAGCAAATGGGGGGGGACAGCCGTTAATGAGCAGTTCTTC. It codes for CASSKWGGTAVNEQFF.

This clonotype was seen a handful of times. The CDR3 nucleotides are TGCGCCAGCAGCTTCGATGTGGCGAACACTGAAGCTTTCTTT. Its translation: CASSFDVANTEAFF. This chain connects TRBV5-1 to TRBJ1-1; D remains unclear. V gave up 2 bases and J gave up 1 base, with 9 bases separating them. This CDR3 contains 14 residues. The germline V gene has CDR1 SGHRS and CDR2 YFSETQ. Full variable domain (missing parts from reference TRBV5-1 and TRBJ1-1): KAGVTQTPRYLIKTRGQQVTLSCSPISGHRSVSWYQQTPGQGLQFLFEYFSETQRNKGNFPGRFSGRQFSNSRSEMNVSTLELGDSALYLCASSFDVANTEAFFGQGTRLTVV.

This chain uses TRBV7-2 with TRBJ2-5; D uncertain. The DNA end is a closer match to TRBJ2-7, so the J assignment may be wrong. The CDR3 extends over 13 amino acids. Germline loops: CDR1 SGHTA, CDR2 FQGNSA. The CDR3 loop is CASSYTSSYEQYF. The CDR3 coding sequence is TGTGCCAGCAGCTACACAAGCTCCTACGAGCAGTACTTC.

This clonotype was found a few times. This chain joins TRBV12-3 or TRBV12-4 and TRBJ2-7; D possibly corresponds to TRBD2 (6 bases). CDR3 length: 15 residues. Trimming removed 1 base at V and 6 bases at J, with 16 bases between. In DNA, the CDR3 is TGTGCCAGCAGTTTAGGTAGGGACTGGAAGAGCGAGCAGTACTTC. Translation: CASSLGRDWKSEQYF.

The rearrangement uses TRBV7-2 and TRBJ2-1; D might be TRBD2 (7 bases). The germline CDR1 and CDR2 sequences are SGHTA and FQGNSA. The CDR3 length is 14 residues. The ends were cut back, 3 bases at V and 9 bases at J, with 15 bases in the middle. The DNA of the CDR3 is TGTGCCAGCAGCTTTACGCAGGGAGGGGGTGAGCAGTTCTTC. Encoded protein: CASSFTQGGGEQFF.

There are many counts of this clonotype. J is TRBJ2-6 and V is TRBV14; D is unresolved. The V and J ends lost 1 base and 6 bases respectively, with 7 bases between them. The germline gives CDR1 SGHDN, CDR2 FVKESK. The CDR3 covers 14 residues. The CDR3 DNA follows: TGTGCCAGCAGCCAAGGCAACTTGGCCAACGTCCTGACTTTC. This translates into CASSQGNLANVLTF.

This clonotype has more than one count but fewer than ten. The rearrangement links TRBV7-2 to TRBJ2-5; 10 bases agree with TRBD2. The J call could be wrong; TRBJ2-7 is a better fit for the DNA end. Germline V gene data show CDR1 as SGHTA and CDR2 as FQGNSA. The CDR3 totals 16 residues. CDR3 loop: CASSLEVAGGSYEQYF. CDR3 DNA: TGTGCCAGCAGCTTAGAGGTAGCGGGGGGCTCCTACGAGCAGTACTTC.

This CDR3 reads CASSVVAGTYSYNEQFF. As DNA, the CDR3 is TGTGCCAGCAGCGTAGTCGCCGGGACTTACTCCTACAATGAGCAGTTCTTC. This chain connects TRBV9 to TRBJ2-1; tentative D call: TRBD2 (6 bases). This CDR3 contains 17 residues. Germline loops: CDR1 SGDLS, CDR2 YYNGEE. V was shortened by 0 bases and J by 0 bases, with 13 bases between the two germline ends.

The chain carries TRBV10-3 and TRBJ2-2, with D perhaps TRBD1 (6 bases). Trimming took 6 bases from V and 4 from J, leaving 18 bases between them. Germline V gene sequence: CDR1 ENHRY, CDR2 SYGVKD. The CDR3 runs to 16 residues. CDR3 protein: CAISLNREVGTGELFF. In DNA, the CDR3 is TGTGCCATCAGCCTCAACAGGGAAGTGGGCACCGGGGAGCTGTTTTTT.